This TCR beta chain was recorded in a study of glioma-infiltrating T cells. The iRepertoire nested amplicon-rescue multiplex PCR amplified TCR alpha and beta CDR3s from RNA. TCRdb re-called the multiplex PCR reads with MiXCR, one entry per CDR3 protein. The table has some 12,000 distinct CDR3 sequences, 26% seen once; the top ten hold 40% to 50%. Germline CDR1 MGHDK, CDR2 SYGVNS. The CDR3 loop spans 16 amino acids. The germline V and J ends were trimmed by 0 bases and 2 bases, with 13 bases remaining between them. Study-level findings and limits: Non-neoplastic patients had below-expected tissue-blood divergence, while all gliomas exceeded expectation. CDR3 overlap between tissue and blood was very small.

This clonotype was detected many times. The antigen remains undetermined. Sequencing was done on a sample of glioma tissue, nonneoplastic brain tissue, or PBMCs (not recorded which). This TCR derives from a human donor with low-grade glioma or glioblastoma, undergoing nonglioma brain surgery, or in good health (not recorded which). The chain couples TRBV25-1 to TRBJ1-1, with D tentatively TRBD1 (6 bases). The CDR3 sequence is CASSEYAGVYNTEAFF. CDR3 nucleotides: TGTGCCAGCAGTGAATATGCAGGGGTGTACAACACTGAAGCTTTCTTT.